This T cell receptor beta chain was recorded in a study of T cells after posttransplantation cyclophosphamide. Study-wide results and limits: Later post-transplant blood repertoires were often dominated by donor CD8+ memory clones. Recipient CMV seropositivity and CMV reactivation strongly tracked TRB clonality.

From germline, CDR1 is SNHLY and CDR2 FYNNEI. This CDR3 contains 17 residues. V was clipped by 10 bases and J by 1 base; unmatched bases: 7. Assay used: immunoSEQ multiplex PCR; TCRdb lists only in-frame clones, some missing. The sample contains over 20,000 clones, none of them singletons. In this sample, this clone turned up many times. What it binds is not known. The related graft donor's blood sample was taken on the day of bone marrow donation. The TCR comes from a man in his forties or fifties in good health, CMV-negative, and a related stem cell transplant donor. This chain links TRBV2 with TRBJ2-6; 13 bases agree with TRBD2. Sequencing was done on a sample of PBMCs. The CDR3 DNA is TGTGCCACCCACTCGACTAGCGGGAGGTCTGGGGCCAACGTCCTGACTTTC. This codes for CATHSTSGRSGANVLTF.